These 15 T cell receptor beta chains were sequenced from one sample in a study of blood T cell repertoires in COVID-19. Clones were sequenced by immunoSEQ multiplex PCR, and TCRdb holds only the in-frame ones, with some missing. The sample has roughly 150,000 clones; about 80% are singletons. Sequencing was carried out using peripheral blood. The receptors stem from a man aged 70-80 years who had recovered from COVID-19.

This clone has just a few counts. This chain connects TRBV5-1 to TRBJ2-7; maybe TRBD1 (6 bases). CDR3 length: 15 residues. V lost 3 bases to trimming and J lost 4 bases, with 17 bases between them. Germline V gene sequence: CDR1 SGHRS, CDR2 YFSETQ. The CDR3 DNA follows: TGCGCCAGCAGCTCCCGGGACATGGGGAGTTACGAGCAGTACTTC. It specifies CASSSRDMGSYEQYF.

The chain has TRBV29-1 and TRBJ1-1; D gene unclear. The V end lost 4 bases, the J end lost 5 bases, and 11 bases lay between the germline ends. The CDR3 covers 12 residues. Germline lookup yields CDR1 SQVTM and CDR2 ANQGSEA. The CDR3 sequence: CSVVLWRTEAFF. The CDR3 coding sequence is TGCAGCGTTGTGCTTTGGAGGACTGAAGCTTTCTTT.

J is TRBJ2-1 and V is TRBV3-1 (or the pseudogene TRBV3-2); TRBD2 matches at 10 bases. The V and J ends lost 1 base and 11 bases, in that order; junction bases with no gene match: 8. The CDR3 loop spans 15 amino acids. Germline V gene sequence: CDR1 LGHDT, CDR2 YNNKEL (reference sequence). CDR3 sequence reads: CASSQVLGTSVKQFF. In DNA form, the CDR3 reads TGTGCCAGCAGCCAAGTCCTTGGGACTAGCGTAAAGCAGTTCTTC.

The chain combines TRBV12-3 or TRBV12-4 with TRBJ1-2; perhaps TRBD1 as D (5 bases). The germline V and J ends were trimmed by 4 bases and 8 bases, with 11 bases remaining between them. This CDR3 spans 12 amino acids. CDR3 in amino acids: CASSSGVGGYTF. The CDR3 bases are TGTGCCAGCAGTTCGGGGGTGGGCGGCTACACCTTC.

The chain recombines TRBV9 with TRBJ1-1; 7 nucleotides align to TRBD1. J was trimmed by 7 bases and V by 0 bases; bases with no gene match: 9. The CDR3 covers 15 residues. Germline V gene data show CDR1 as SGDLS and CDR2 as YYNGEE. The CDR3 region has the DNA TGTGCCAGCAGCGTAGCCCCAACAGGGGCGAATGAAGCTTTCTTT. The encoded protein is CASSVAPTGANEAFF.

This clone was counted between two and nine times. The chain combines TRBV9 with TRBJ2-3, with D possibly TRBD2 on 6 matching bases. Germline V gene data show CDR1 as SGDLS and CDR2 as YYNGEE. Trimming removed 5 bases at V and 2 bases at J, with 18 bases between. The CDR3 extends over 16 amino acids. CDR3 bases: TGTGCCAGCAGTGGTACAGGTGGGGGGACCACAGATACGCAGTATTTT. Translation: CASSGTGGGTTDTQYF.

The chain joins TRBV29-1 to TRBJ2-7; 10 bases agree with TRBD1. This CDR3 has 13 residues. V lost 3 bases to trimming and J lost 5 bases; unmatched junction nucleotides: 4. Looked up from germline, CDR1 is SQVTM and CDR2 is ANQGSEA. The CDR3 sequence is CSVDGTGVHEQYF. For the CDR3, the DNA is TGCAGCGTTGATGGGACAGGGGTCCACGAGCAGTACTTC.

This clone appeared once. The chain recombines TRBV4-3 with TRBJ2-7; no clear D gene. CDR1 is LGHNA, CDR2 YSLEER, per germline. Trimming stripped 0 bases from V and 0 bases from J, with 6 bases between. The CDR3 loop spans 14 amino acids. The DNA of the CDR3 is TGCGCCAGCAGCCAAGATAGCAACTCCTACGAGCAGTACTTC. Its protein product is CASSQDSNSYEQYF.

V gene TRBV11-2 combines with J gene TRBJ2-7, with 7 nucleotides matching TRBD1. V trimming: 1 base; J trimming: 2 bases; junction bases outside the gene matches: 8. CDR3 length: 16 residues. CDR1 and CDR2 (germline): SGHAT, FQNNGV. This CDR3 reads CASSLVPGQLAYEQYF. DNA for the CDR3: TGTGCCAGCAGCTTAGTGCCGGGACAGCTAGCCTACGAGCAGTACTTC.

This sequence joins TRBV7-9 and TRBJ2-3, with 7 bases lining up with TRBD2. The CDR3 extends over 14 amino acids. CDR1 and CDR2 from the germline V gene are SEHNR and FQNEAQ (reference sequence). The V and J ends lost 5 bases and 3 bases, in that order; junction bases with no gene match: 5. CDR3 region: CASSRAGVTDTQYF. The CDR3 nucleotides are TGTGCCAGCAGCCGGGCGGGAGTTACAGATACGCAGTATTTT.

The table lists this clone with a count of one. The J gene is TRBJ1-5, the V gene TRBV27, with 8 bases that match TRBD1. Germline V gene lookup returns CDR1 MNHEY and CDR2 SMNVEV (reference sequence). CDR3 length: 15 residues. J was trimmed by 0 bases and V by 6 bases; bases with no gene match: 4. The CDR3 sequence: CASSRDRSSNQPQHF. CDR3 DNA sequence: TGTGCCAGCAGCAGGGACAGGTCTAGCAATCAGCCCCAGCATTTT.

The V call is TRBV28, the J call TRBJ2-7; D unresolved. Germline values: CDR1 MDHEN, CDR2 SYDVKM. CDR3 size: 16 residues. Trimming removed 6 bases at V and 3 bases at J, with 21 bases between. The DNA of the CDR3 is TGTGCCAGCAGCCTAGGCCTGGTCTTGAGAGACTACGAGCAGTACTTC. This codes for CASSLGLVLRDYEQYF. Full variable domain (remainder filled in from reference TRBV28 and TRBJ2-7): DVKVTQSSRYLVKRTGEKVFLECVQDMDHENMFWYRQDPGLGLRLIYFSYDVKMKEKGDIPEGYSVSREKKERFSLILESASTNQTSMYLCASSLGLVLRDYEQYFGPGTRLTVT.

The chain employs TRBV4-2 and TRBJ2-7, with TRBD1 matching 11 bases. Unmatched junction bases numbered 7, after V lost 1 base and J lost 5 bases. The germline CDR1 and CDR2 sequences are LGHNA and YNFKEQ. This CDR3 is built from 16 residues. In nucleotides, the CDR3 is TGTGCCAGCAGCCAAGCCCGGACAGGGGGCGGCCACGAGCAGTACTTC. It is translated as CASSQARTGGGHEQYF.

V and J are TRBV28 and TRBJ1-5; D gene uncertain. CDR1 is MDHEN, CDR2 SYDVKM, per germline. There are 15 residues in the CDR3. V was trimmed by 11 bases and J by 0 bases, leaving 17 bases between them. The CDR3 is CAAGGERYSNQPQHF. CDR3 in DNA: TGTGCCGCGGGAGGAGAACGTTATAGCAATCAGCCCCAGCATTTT.

The V and J genes are TRBV7-9 and TRBJ2-3, with 9 bases identical to TRBD2. With V trimmed by 5 bases and J by 3 bases, 12 bases remained unmatched. The CDR3 spans 17 residues. Per the germline V gene, CDR1 is SEHNR and CDR2 is FQNEAQ (reference sequence). CDR3 in amino acids: CASSPFPTSGDTDTQYF. CDR3 DNA sequence: TGTGCCAGCAGCCCCTTCCCGACTAGCGGAGATACAGATACGCAGTATTTT. Looking up the rest from reference TRBV7-9 and TRBJ2-3 gives the full variable domain: DTGVSQNPRHKITKRGQNVTFRCDPISEHNRLYWYRQTLGQGPEFLTYFQNEAQLEKSRLLSDRFSAERPKGSFSTLEIQRTEQGDSAMYLCASSPFPTSGDTDTQYFGPGTRLTVL.